This TCR beta chain was identified in a study of cytomegalovirus exposure and HLA in healthy donors. Broader study findings: A later analysis by the authors found several of the most significant clusters apparently linked to common viral pathogens. Analysis was carried out at a later point, and it linked a missense DCLRE1C variant to TCR beta V- and J-gene trimming. Researchers counted around 180 TCR beta chains as cytomegalovirus-associated.

Trimming left V 2 bases short and J 1 base short, with 5 bases between. CDR3 length equals 13 residues. The germline CDR1 and CDR2 sequences are MNHEY and SVGAGI. PCR primers comprised 60 Vbeta and 13 Jbeta primers. Generated by immunoSEQ multiplex PCR, the TCRdb table keeps only in-frame clones and is missing some. The sample lists some 200,000 clones, over 70% seen once, with roughly 2.5% in the top ten. This clone was observed a handful of times. What it recognizes is unknown. Other DNA sequences in this specimen translate into the identical CDR3. The chain uses TRBV6-5 and TRBJ1-1; D possibly corresponds to TRBD1 (5 bases). The origin of this receptor is a woman aged 55-69 years in good health and CMV-seropositive. The material sequenced was PBMCs. CDR3 nucleotides: TGTGCCAGCAGTTACCAGGGGAACACTGAAGCTTTCTTT. Translating gives CASSYQGNTEAFF.